Listed below are T cell receptor beta chains from one sample, sequenced in a study of memory CD4+ T cells and cytomegalovirus serostatus. Clones were read by immunoSEQ multiplex PCR, and TCRdb kept only the in-frame ones, dropping some. The sample includes 58,000 or so clones, around 79% of them seen just once. Sequencing was done on a sample of memory CD4+ T cells from blood. Receptor source: an adult in good health and CMV-seropositive. Each CDR3 is given with its conserved first and last residue. Fields, in order: J gene, CDR3 length, clone size, V gene, D gene, CDR3 DNA, CDR3 protein. A D gene is named only where the DNA matches it firmly. Clone size is stated in some rows and not others, as once, few, many or a class when expanded.

j_gene: TRBJ2-3; len: 15; abundance: .; v_gene: TRBV5-4; d_gene: TRBD2; CDR3nt: TGTGCCAGCAGCTACCAACTAGCGGGCACAGATACGCAGTATTTT; CDR3aa: CASSYQLAGTDTQYF
j_gene: TRBJ1-1; len: 14; abundance: .; v_gene: TRBV9; d_gene: .; CDR3nt: TGTGCCAGCAGCGCCCGGGGACGGAACACTGAAGCTTTCTTT; CDR3aa: CASSARGRNTEAFF
j_gene: TRBJ2-5; len: 15; abundance: .; v_gene: TRBV19; d_gene: .; CDR3nt: TGTGCCAGTAGTATCGGGGGATTCGCCCAAGAGACCCAGTACTTC; CDR3aa: CASSIGGFAQETQYF
j_gene: TRBJ1-3; len: 14; abundance: few; v_gene: TRBV30; d_gene: .; CDR3nt: TGTGCCTGGAGTCCAGGGCTAGGTGGAAACACCATATATTTT; CDR3aa: CAWSPGLGGNTIYF
j_gene: TRBJ1-4; len: 15; abundance: .; v_gene: TRBV19; d_gene: .; CDR3nt: TGTGCCAGTAGTCCTTACAGCGCCCTTAATGAAAAACTGTTTTTT; CDR3aa: CASSPYSALNEKLFF
j_gene: TRBJ2-1; len: 16; abundance: .; v_gene: TRBV5-1; d_gene: .; CDR3nt: TGCGCCAGCAGCTTGGCAGGGCTCACAGGCAACAATGAGCAGTTCTTC; CDR3aa: CASSLAGLTGNNEQFF
j_gene: TRBJ1-2; len: 13; abundance: few; v_gene: TRBV4-2; d_gene: .; CDR3nt: TGTGCCAGCAGGCAAACAATGAACTATGGCTACACCTTC; CDR3aa: CASRQTMNYGYTF
j_gene: TRBJ1-3; len: 17; abundance: .; v_gene: TRBV4-3; d_gene: .; CDR3nt: TGCGCCAGCAGCCAAGATCTTGACCAACAAAGCGGAAACACCATATATTTT; CDR3aa: CASSQDLDQQSGNTIYF
j_gene: TRBJ2-7; len: 14; abundance: .; v_gene: TRBV7-8; d_gene: .; CDR3nt: TGTGCCAGCAGCCCGCGTTTACAGGACTACGAGCAGTACTTC; CDR3aa: CASSPRLQDYEQYF
j_gene: TRBJ2-6; len: 14; abundance: once; v_gene: TRBV6-6; d_gene: .; CDR3nt: TGTGCCAGCAGTTCGGACTCTGGGGCCAACGTCCTGACTTTC; CDR3aa: CASSSDSGANVLTF
j_gene: TRBJ2-5; len: 14; abundance: once; v_gene: TRBV9; d_gene: .; CDR3nt: TGTGCCAGCGGCCCCGGTCAGGGCGGGGAGACCCAGTACTTC; CDR3aa: CASGPGQGGETQYF
j_gene: TRBJ1-2; len: 15; abundance: .; v_gene: TRBV7-2; d_gene: TRBD1; CDR3nt: TGTGCCAGCAGCTTAAGGGGGACAGGCCACTATGGCTACACCTTC; CDR3aa: CASSLRGTGHYGYTF
j_gene: TRBJ1-2; len: 17; abundance: .; v_gene: TRBV28; d_gene: TRBD1; CDR3nt: TGTGCCAGCAGTTACCCGGGACAGGCTCGGGCTAACTATGGCTACACCTTC; CDR3aa: CASSYPGQARANYGYTF
j_gene: TRBJ2-1; len: 15; abundance: .; v_gene: TRBV28; d_gene: TRBD1; CDR3nt: TGTGCCAGCAGCCCTCCGGGACAGGGGTATAGTGAGCAGTTCTTC; CDR3aa: CASSPPGQGYSEQFF
j_gene: TRBJ2-2; len: 14; abundance: .; v_gene: TRBV19; d_gene: TRBD2; CDR3nt: TGTGCCAGTAGGGTCGGGAGGACCACCGGGGAGCTGTTTTTT; CDR3aa: CASRVGRTTGELFF
j_gene: TRBJ1-1; len: 14; abundance: .; v_gene: TRBV6-6; d_gene: TRBD1; CDR3nt: TGTGCCAGCAGTTACTCAGCAGGGGGAACTGAAGCTTTCTTT; CDR3aa: CASSYSAGGTEAFF
j_gene: TRBJ2-1; len: 12; abundance: .; v_gene: TRBV11-2; d_gene: .; CDR3nt: TGTGCCAGCAGCTTAGAAACCAATGAGCAGTTCTTC; CDR3aa: CASSLETNEQFF
j_gene: TRBJ1-1; len: 12; abundance: .; v_gene: TRBV19; d_gene: .; CDR3nt: TGTGCCACATCAGGCAAGAACACTGAAGCTTTCTTT; CDR3aa: CATSGKNTEAFF
j_gene: TRBJ1-2; len: 12; abundance: .; v_gene: TRBV2; d_gene: .; CDR3nt: TGTGCCAGCACTGCAGTGAACTATGGCTACACCTTC; CDR3aa: CASTAVNYGYTF
j_gene: TRBJ1-2; len: 12; abundance: .; v_gene: TRBV30; d_gene: .; CDR3nt: TGTGCCTGGAGTGTAATTGGCTATGGCTACACCTTC; CDR3aa: CAWSVIGYGYTF